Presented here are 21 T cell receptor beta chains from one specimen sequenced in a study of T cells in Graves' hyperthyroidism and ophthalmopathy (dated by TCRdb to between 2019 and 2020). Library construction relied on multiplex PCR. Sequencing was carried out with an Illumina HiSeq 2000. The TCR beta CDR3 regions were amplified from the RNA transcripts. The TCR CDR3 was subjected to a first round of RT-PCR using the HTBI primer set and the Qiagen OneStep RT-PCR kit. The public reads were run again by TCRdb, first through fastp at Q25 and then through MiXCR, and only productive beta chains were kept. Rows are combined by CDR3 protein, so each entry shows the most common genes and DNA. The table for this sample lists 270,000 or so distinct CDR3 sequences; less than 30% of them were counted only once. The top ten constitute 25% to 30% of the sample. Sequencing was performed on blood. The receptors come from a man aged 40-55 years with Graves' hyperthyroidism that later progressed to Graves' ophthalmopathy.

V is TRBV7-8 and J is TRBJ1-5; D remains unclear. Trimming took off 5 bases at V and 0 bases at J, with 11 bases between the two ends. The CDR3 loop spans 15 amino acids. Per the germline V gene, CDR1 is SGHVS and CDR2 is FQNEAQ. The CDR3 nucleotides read TGTGCCAGCAGCCTCGGGCGGCCTAGCAATCAGCCCCAGCATTTT. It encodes CASSLGRPSNQPQHF. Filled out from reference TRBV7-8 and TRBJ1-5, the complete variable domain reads GAGVSQSPRYKVAKRGQDVALRCDPISGHVSLFWYQQALGQGPEFLTYFQNEAQLDKSGLPSDRFFAERPEGSVSTLKIQRTQQEDSAVYLCASSLGRPSNQPQHFGDGTRLSIL.

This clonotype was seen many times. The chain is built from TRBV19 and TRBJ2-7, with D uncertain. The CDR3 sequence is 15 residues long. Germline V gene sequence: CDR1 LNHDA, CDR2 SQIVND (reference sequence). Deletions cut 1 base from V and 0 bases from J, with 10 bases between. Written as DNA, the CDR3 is TGTGCCAGTAGTATAGCCCCAGTGGCCTCCTACGAGCAGTACTTC. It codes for CASSIAPVASYEQYF. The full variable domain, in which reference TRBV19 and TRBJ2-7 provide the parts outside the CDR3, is DGGITQSPKYLFRKEGQNVTLSCEQNLNHDAMYWYRQDPGQGLRLIYYSQIVNDFQKGDIAEGYSVSREKKESFPLTVTSAQKNPTAFYLCASSIAPVASYEQYFGPGTRLTVT.

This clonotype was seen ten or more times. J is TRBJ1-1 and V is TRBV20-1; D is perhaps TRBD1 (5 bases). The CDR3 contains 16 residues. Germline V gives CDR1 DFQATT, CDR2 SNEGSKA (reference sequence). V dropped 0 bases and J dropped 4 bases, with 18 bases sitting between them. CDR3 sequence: CSARDQRDWGGTEAFF. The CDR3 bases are TGCAGTGCTAGAGATCAACGCGATTGGGGGGGCACTGAAGCTTTCTTT.

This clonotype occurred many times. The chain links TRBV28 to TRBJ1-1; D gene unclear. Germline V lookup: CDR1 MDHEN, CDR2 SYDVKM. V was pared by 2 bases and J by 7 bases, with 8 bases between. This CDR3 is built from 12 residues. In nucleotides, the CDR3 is TGTGCCAGCAGTTTAATGGGAAGTGAAGCTTTCTTT. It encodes CASSLMGSEAFF.

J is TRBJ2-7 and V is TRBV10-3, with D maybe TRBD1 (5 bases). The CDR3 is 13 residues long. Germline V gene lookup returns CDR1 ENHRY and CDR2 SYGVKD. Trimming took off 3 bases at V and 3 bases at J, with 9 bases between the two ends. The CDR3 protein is CAISDDSHYEQYF. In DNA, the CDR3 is TGTGCCATCAGTGACGACAGCCACTACGAGCAGTACTTC.

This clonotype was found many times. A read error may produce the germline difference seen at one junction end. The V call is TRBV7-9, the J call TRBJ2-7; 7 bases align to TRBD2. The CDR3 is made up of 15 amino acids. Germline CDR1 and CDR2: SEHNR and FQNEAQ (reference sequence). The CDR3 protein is CASSLAPRESSEQYF. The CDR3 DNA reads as TGTGCCAGCAGCTTAGCCCCGCGGGAGTCCTCCGAGCAGTACTTC.

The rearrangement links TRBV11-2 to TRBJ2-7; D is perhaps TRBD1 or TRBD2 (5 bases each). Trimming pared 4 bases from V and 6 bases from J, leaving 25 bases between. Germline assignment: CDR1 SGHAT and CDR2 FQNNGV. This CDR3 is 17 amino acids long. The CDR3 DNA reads TGTGCCAGCAGCTCGATGACCCGAGCGGAGCATGGGGGCGAGCAGTACTTC. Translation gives CASSSMTRAEHGGEQYF.

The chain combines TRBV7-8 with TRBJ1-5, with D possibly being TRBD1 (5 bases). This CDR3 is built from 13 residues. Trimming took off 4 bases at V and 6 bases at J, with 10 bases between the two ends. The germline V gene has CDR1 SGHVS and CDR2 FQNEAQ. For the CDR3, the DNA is TGTGCCAGCAGCTACTCAGGGAGTCAGCCCCAGCATTTT. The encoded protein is CASSYSGSQPQHF. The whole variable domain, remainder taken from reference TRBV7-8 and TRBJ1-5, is GAGVSQSPRYKVAKRGQDVALRCDPISGHVSLFWYQQALGQGPEFLTYFQNEAQLDKSGLPSDRFFAERPEGSVSTLKIQRTQQEDSAVYLCASSYSGSQPQHFGDGTRLSIL.

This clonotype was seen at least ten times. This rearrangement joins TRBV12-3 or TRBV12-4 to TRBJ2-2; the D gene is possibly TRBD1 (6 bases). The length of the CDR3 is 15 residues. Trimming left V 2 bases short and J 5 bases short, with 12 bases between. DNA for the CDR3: TGTGCCAGCAGTTTAAGCAGGGGTGGGACCGGGGAGCTGTTTTTT. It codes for CASSLSRGGTGELFF.

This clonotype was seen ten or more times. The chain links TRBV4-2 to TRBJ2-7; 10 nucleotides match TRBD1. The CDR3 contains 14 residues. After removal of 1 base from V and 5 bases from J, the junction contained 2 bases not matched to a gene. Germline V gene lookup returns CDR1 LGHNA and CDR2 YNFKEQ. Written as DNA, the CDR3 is TGTGCCAGCAGCCAAGGGGACAGGGGCAACGAGCAGTACTTC. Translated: CASSQGDRGNEQYF.

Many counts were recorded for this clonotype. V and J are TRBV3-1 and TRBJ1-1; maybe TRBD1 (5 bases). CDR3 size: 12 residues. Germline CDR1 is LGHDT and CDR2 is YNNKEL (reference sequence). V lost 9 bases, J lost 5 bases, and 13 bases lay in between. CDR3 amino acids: CASSGTATEAFF. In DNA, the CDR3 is TGTGCCAGTTCCGGGACGGCTACTGAAGCTTTCTTT.

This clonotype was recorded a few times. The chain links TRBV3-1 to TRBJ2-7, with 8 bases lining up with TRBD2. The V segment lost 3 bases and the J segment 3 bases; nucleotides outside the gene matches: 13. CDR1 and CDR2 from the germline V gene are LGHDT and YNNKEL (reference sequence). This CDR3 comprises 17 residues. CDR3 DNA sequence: TGTGCCAGCAGCCACCGGATCACGGGAGGGTATTTCTACGAGCAGTACTTC. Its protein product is CASSHRITGGYFYEQYF.

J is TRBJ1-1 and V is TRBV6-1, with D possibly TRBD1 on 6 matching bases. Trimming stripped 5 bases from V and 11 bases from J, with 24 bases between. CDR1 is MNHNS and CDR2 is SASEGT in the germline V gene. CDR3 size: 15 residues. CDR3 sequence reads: CASSRRFPYREGAFF. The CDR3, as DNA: TGTGCCAGCAGTCGCCGCTTTCCTTACAGGGAAGGGGCTTTCTTT.

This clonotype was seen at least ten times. This CDR3 is CSVEGNTGELFF. For the CDR3, the DNA is TGCAGCGTTGAGGGGAACACCGGGGAGCTGTTTTTT. The chain joins TRBV29-1 to TRBJ2-2; D not certain. The CDR3 spans 12 residues. Trimming pared 3 bases from V and 1 base from J, leaving 3 bases between. The germline CDR1 and CDR2 sequences are SQVTM and ANQGSEA.

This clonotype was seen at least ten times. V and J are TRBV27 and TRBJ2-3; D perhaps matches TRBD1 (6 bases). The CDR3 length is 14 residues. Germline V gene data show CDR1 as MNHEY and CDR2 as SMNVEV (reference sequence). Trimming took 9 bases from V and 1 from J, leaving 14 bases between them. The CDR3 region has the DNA TGTGCCAGTACAGGGTTAATTGGCACAGATACGCAGTATTTT. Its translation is CASTGLIGTDTQYF.

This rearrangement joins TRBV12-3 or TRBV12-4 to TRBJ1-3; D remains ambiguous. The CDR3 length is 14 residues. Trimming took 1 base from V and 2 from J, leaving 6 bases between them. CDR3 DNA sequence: TGTGCCAGCAGTTTAGGTGGAACTGGAAACACCATATATTTT. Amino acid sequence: CASSLGGTGNTIYF.

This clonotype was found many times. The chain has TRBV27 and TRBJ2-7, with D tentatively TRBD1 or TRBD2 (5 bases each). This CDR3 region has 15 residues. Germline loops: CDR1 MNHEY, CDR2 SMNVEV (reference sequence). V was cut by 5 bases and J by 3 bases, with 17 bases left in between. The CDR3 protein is CASSMMTGTIYEQYF. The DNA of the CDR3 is TGTGCCAGCAGTATGATGACCGGGACGATCTACGAGCAGTACTTC.

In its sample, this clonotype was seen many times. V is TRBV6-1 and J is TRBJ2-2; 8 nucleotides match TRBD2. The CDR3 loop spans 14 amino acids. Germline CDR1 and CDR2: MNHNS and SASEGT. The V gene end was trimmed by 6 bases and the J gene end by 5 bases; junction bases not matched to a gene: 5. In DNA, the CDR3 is TGTGCCAGCAGAGTAGCGGGACAAACCGGGGAGCTGTTTTTT. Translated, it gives CASRVAGQTGELFF.

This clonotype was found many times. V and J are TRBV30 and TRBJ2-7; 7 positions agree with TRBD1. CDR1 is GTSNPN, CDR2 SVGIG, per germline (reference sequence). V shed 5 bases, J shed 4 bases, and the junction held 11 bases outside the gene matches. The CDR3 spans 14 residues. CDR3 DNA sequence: TGTGCCTGGGAGAAGGGACAGAACAGATACGAGCAGTACTTC. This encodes CAWEKGQNRYEQYF. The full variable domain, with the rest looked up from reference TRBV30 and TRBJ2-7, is SQTIHQWPATLVQPVGSPLSLECTVEGTSNPNLYWYRQAAGRGLQLLFYSVGIGQISSEVPQNLSASRPQDRQFILSSKKLLLSDSGFYLCAWEKGQNRYEQYFGPGTRLTVT.

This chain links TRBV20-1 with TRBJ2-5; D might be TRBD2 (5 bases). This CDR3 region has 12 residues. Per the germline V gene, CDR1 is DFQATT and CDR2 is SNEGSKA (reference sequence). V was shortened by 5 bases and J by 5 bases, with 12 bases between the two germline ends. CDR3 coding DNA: TGCAGTGCTCACCTGCGCGGGGAGACCCAGTACTTC. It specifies CSAHLRGETQYF.

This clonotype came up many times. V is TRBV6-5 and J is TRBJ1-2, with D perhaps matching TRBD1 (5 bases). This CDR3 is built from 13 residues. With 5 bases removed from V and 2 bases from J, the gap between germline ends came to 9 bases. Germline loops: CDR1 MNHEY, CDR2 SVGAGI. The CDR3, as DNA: TGTGCCAGCAGTCAGACAGCCAACTATGGCTACACCTTC. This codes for CASSQTANYGYTF.